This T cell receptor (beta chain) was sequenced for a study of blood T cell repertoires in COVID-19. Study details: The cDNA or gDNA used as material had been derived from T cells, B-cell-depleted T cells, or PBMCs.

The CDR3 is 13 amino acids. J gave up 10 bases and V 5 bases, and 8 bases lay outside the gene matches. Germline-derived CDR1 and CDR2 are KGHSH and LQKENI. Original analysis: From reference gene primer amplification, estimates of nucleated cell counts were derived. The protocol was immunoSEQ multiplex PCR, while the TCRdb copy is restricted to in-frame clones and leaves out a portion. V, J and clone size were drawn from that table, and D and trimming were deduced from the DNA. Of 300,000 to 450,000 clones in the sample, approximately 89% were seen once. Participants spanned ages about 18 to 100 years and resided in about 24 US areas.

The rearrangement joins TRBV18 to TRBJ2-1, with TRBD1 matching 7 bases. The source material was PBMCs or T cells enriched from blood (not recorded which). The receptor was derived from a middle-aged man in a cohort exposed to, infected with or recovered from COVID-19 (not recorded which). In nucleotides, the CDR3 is TGTGCCAGCTCATCCGACAGGGCGGTGGAGCAGTTCTTC. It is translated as CASSSDRAVEQFF.